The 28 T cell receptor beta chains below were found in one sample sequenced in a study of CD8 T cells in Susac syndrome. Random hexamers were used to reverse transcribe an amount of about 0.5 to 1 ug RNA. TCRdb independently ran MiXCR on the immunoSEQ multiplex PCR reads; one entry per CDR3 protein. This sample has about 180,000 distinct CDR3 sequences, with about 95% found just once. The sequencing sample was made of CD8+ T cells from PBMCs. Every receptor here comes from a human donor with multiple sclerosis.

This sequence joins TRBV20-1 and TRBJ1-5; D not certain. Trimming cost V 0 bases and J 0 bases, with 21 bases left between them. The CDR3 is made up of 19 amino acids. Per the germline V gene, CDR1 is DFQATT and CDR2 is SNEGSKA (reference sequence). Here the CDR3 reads CSARELQITRSYSNQPQHF. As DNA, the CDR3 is TGCAGTGCTAGAGAATTACAGATAACCCGATCTTATAGCAATCAGCCCCAGCATTTT.

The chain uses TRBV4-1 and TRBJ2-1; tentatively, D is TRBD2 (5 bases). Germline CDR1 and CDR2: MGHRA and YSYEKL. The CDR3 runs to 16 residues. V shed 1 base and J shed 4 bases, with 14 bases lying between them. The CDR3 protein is CASSQGRVLQYNEQFF. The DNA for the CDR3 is TGCGCCAGCAGCCAAGGGCGGGTCTTACAATACAATGAGCAGTTCTTC.

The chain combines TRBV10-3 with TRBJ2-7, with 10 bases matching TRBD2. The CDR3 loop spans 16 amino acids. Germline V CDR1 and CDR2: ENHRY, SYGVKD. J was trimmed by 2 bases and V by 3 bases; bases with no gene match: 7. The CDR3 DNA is TGTGCCATCAGTGATCCTGGTAGCGGGAGGACCTACGAGCAGTACTTC. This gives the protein CAISDPGSGRTYEQYF.

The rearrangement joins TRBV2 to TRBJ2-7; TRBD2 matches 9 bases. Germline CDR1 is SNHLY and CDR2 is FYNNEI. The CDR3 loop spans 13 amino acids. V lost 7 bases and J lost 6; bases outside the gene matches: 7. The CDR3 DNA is TGTGCCAGCACTGGGGGACTAGCAGGCGAGCAGTACTTC. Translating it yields CASTGGLAGEQYF.

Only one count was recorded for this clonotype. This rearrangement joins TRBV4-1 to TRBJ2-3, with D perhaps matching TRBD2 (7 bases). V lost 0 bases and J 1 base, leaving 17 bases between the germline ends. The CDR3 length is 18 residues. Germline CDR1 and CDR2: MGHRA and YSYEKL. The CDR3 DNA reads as TGCGCCAGCAGCCAAGATTTTGGGGCCGGGGGGCGCACAGATACGCAGTATTTT. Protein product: CASSQDFGAGGRTDTQYF.

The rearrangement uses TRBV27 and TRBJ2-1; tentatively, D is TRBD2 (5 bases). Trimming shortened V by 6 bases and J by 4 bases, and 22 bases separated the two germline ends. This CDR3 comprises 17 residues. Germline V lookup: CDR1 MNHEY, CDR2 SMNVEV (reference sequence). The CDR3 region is CASSPLGERELYNEQFF. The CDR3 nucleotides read TGTGCCAGCAGCCCTCTTGGGGAGAGGGAGTTATACAATGAGCAGTTCTTC.

In DNA form, the CDR3 reads TGTGCCTGCCCACTCGGGACCCTCTTCCCGGAGACCCAGTACTTC. Amino acid sequence: CACPLGTLFPETQYF. The chain is built from TRBV30 and TRBJ2-5; D is perhaps TRBD1 or TRBD2 (5 bases each). Between the trimmed V and J ends, which lost 6 bases and 5 bases, there was a span of 22 bases. Germline assignment: CDR1 GTSNPN and CDR2 SVGIG (reference sequence). The CDR3 has 15 amino acids.

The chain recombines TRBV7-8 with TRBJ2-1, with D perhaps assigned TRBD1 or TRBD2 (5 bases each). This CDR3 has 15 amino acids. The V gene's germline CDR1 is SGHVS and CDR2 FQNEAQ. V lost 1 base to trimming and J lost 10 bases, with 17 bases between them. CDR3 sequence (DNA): TGTGCCAGCAGCTTAGGGTATAGGGGAGAAGGCGAGCAGTTCTTC. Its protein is CASSLGYRGEGEQFF.

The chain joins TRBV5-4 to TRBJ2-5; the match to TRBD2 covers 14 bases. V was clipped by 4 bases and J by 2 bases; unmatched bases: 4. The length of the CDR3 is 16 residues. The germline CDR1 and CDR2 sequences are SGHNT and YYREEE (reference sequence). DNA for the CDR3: TGTGCCAGCAGCCCAAGGACTAGCGGGGGGCAAGAGACCCAGTACTTC. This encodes CASSPRTSGGQETQYF.

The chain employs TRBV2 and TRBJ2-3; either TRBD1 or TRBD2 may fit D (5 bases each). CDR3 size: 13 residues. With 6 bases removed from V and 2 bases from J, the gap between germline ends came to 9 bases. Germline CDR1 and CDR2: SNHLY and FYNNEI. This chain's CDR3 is CASRGTDTDTQYF. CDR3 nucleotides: TGTGCCAGCAGGGGGACGGACACAGATACGCAGTATTTT.

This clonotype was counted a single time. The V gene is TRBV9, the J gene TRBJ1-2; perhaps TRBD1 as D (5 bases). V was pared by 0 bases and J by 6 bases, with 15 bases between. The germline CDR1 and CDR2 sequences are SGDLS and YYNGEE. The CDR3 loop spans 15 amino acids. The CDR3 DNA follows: TGTGCCAGCAGCGTAGGAGGCGGGGGAGGGGATGGCTACACCTTC. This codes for CASSVGGGGGDGYTF.

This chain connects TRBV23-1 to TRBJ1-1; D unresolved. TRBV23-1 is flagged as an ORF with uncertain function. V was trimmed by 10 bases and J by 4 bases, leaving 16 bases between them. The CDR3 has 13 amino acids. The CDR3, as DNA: TGCGCCAAAACTACCGGGATTTGCACTGAAGCTTTCTTT. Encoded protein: CAKTTGICTEAFF.

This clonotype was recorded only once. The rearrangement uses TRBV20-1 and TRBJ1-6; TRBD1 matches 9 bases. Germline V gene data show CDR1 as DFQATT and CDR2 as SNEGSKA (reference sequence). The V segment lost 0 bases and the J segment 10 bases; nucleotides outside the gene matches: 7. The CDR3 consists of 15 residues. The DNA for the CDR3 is TGCAGTGCTAGAGATCGGGGGGACAGGGAGTCACCCCTCCACTTT. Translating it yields CSARDRGDRESPLHF.

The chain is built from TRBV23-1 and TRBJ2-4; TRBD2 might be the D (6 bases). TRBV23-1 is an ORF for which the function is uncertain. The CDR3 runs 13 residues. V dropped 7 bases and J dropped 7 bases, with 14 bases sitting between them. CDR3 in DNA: TGCGCCAGCACCGGGGGAGAAGGTAACATTCAGTACTTC. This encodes CASTGGEGNIQYF.

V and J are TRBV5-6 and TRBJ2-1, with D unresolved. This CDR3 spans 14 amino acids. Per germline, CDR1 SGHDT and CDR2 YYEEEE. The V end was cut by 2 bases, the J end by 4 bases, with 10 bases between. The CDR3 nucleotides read TGTGCCAGCAGCTTAACGACGGAATACAATGAGCAGTTCTTC. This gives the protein CASSLTTEYNEQFF.

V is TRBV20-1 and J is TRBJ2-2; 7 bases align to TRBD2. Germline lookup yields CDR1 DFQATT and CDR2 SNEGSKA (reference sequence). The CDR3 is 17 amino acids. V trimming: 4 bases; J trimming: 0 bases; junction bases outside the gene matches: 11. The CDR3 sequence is CSATWQASGTNTGELFF. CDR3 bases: TGCAGTGCTACCTGGCAGGCTAGCGGTACGAACACCGGGGAGCTGTTTTTT.

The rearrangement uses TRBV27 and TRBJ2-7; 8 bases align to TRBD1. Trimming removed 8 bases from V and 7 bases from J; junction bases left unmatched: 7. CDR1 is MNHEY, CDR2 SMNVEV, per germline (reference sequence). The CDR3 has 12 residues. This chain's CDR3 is CASGDRGREQYF. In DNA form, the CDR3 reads TGTGCCAGCGGAGACAGGGGCCGAGAGCAGTACTTC.

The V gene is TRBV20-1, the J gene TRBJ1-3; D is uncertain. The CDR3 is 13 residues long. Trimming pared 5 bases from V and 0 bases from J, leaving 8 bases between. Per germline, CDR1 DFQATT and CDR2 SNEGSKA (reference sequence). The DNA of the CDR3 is TGCAGTGCTCGAGGTGACTCTGGAAACACCATATATTTT. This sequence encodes CSARGDSGNTIYF.

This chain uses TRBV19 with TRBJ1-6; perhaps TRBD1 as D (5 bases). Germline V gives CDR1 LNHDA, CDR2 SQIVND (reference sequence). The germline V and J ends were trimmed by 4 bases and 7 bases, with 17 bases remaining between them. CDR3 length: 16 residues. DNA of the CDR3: TGTGCCAGTAGTACCAGGGAAGAGAAAGTAAATTCACCCCTCCACTTT. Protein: CASSTREEKVNSPLHF. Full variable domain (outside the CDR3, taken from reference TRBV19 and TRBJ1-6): DGGITQSPKYLFRKEGQNVTLSCEQNLNHDAMYWYRQDPGQGLRLIYYSQIVNDFQKGDIAEGYSVSREKKESFPLTVTSAQKNPTAFYLCASSTREEKVNSPLHFGNGTRLTVT.

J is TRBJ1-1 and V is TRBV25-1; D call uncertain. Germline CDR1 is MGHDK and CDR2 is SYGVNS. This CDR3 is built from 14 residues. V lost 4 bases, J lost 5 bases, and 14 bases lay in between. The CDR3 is CASSVDTRGTEAFF. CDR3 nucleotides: TGTGCCAGCAGTGTCGACACCCGGGGAACTGAAGCTTTCTTT.

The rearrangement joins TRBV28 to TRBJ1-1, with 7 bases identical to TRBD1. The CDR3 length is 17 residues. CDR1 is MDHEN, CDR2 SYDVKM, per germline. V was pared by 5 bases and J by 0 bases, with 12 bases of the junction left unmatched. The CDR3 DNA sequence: TGTGCCAGCAGTCTCCGGTTCAGGGGGTGGATGAACACTGAAGCTTTCTTT. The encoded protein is CASSLRFRGWMNTEAFF.

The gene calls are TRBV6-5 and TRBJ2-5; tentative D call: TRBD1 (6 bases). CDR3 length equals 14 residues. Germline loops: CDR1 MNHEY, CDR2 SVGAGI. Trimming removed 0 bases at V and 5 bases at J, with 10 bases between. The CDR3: CASSYSTGLETQYF. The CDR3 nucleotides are TGTGCCAGCAGTTACTCCACAGGGTTGGAGACCCAGTACTTC.

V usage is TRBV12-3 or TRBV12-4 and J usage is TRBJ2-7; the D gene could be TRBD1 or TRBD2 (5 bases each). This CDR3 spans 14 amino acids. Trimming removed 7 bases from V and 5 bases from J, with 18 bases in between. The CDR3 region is CASTKGVASNEQYF. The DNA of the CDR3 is TGTGCCAGCACTAAAGGGGTAGCGAGTAACGAGCAGTACTTC.

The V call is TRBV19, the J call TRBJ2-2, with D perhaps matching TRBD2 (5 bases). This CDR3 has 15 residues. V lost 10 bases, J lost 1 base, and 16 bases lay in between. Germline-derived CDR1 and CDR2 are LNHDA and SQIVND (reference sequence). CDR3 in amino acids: CATKTRAGNTGELFF. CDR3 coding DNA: TGTGCCACCAAAACCCGCGCGGGGAACACCGGGGAGCTGTTTTTT.

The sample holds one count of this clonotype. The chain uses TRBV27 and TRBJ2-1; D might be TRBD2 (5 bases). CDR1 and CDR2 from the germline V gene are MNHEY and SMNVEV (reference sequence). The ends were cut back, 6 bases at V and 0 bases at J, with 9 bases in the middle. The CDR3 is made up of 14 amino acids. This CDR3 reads CASSQRISYNEQFF. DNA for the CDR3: TGTGCCAGCAGCCAGCGGATCTCCTACAATGAGCAGTTCTTC.

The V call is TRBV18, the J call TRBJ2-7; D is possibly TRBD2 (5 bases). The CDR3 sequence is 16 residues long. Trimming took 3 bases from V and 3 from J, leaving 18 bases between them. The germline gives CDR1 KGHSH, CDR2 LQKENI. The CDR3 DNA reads TGTGCCAGCTCACCTCGCTCGCGAGGGAATTACTACGAGCAGTACTTC. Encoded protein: CASSPRSRGNYYEQYF.

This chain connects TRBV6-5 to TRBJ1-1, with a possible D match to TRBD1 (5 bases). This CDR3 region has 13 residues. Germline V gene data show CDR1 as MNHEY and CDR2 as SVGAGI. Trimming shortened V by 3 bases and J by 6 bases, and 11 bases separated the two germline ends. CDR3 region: CASSYGAGSEAFF. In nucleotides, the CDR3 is TGTGCCAGCAGTTATGGGGCAGGGTCTGAAGCTTTCTTT.

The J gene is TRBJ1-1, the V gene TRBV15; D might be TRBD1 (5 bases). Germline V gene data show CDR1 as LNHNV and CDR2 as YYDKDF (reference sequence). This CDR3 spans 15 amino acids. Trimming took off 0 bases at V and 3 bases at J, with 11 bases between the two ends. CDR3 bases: TGTGCCACCAGCAGAGATAGGGGCTGGTACACTGAAGCTTTCTTT. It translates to CATSRDRGWYTEAFF.